This passage covers 17 T cell receptor beta chains from one sample sequenced in a study of blood T cell repertoires in COVID-19. Assay used: immunoSEQ multiplex PCR; TCRdb lists only in-frame clones, some missing. Of about 210,000 clones in the sample, about 88% are singletons; the top ten hold approximately 1.8%. Sequencing was done on a sample of peripheral blood. These receptors were taken from a man aged 65 to 85 with acute or convalescent COVID-19.

DNA of the CDR3: TGTGCCAGCTCACGAGACTATGCAACTAATGAAAAACTGTTTTTT. The encoded protein is CASSRDYATNEKLFF. The chain uses TRBV18 and TRBJ1-4; D call uncertain. The ends were cut back, 4 bases at V and 0 bases at J, with 9 bases in the middle. Germline V CDR1 and CDR2: KGHSH, LQKENI. CDR3 size: 15 residues. Drawing the rest from reference TRBV18 and TRBJ1-4, the complete variable domain is NAGVMQNPRHLVRRRGQEARLRCSPMKGHSHVYWYRQLPEEGLKFMVYLQKENIIDESGMPKERFSAEFPKEGPSILRIQQVVRGDSAAYFCASSRDYATNEKLFFGSGTQLSVL.

The chain uses TRBV29-1 and TRBJ2-2; 9 bases are a match to TRBD1. The germline CDR1 and CDR2 sequences are SQVTM and ANQGSEA. Trimming removed 4 bases from V and 2 bases from J; junction bases left unmatched: 5. The CDR3 sequence is 15 residues long. DNA for the CDR3: TGCAGCGTTGTCGGACAGGGGTCTAACACCGGGGAGCTGTTTTTT. This gives the protein CSVVGQGSNTGELFF.

The chain employs TRBV2 and TRBJ1-6, with D unclear. This CDR3 has 14 amino acids. Trimming took off 6 bases at V and 10 bases at J, with 16 bases between the two ends. Looked up from germline, CDR1 is SNHLY and CDR2 is FYNNEI. The CDR3 reads CASRGGRAISPLHF. CDR3 nucleotide sequence: TGTGCCAGCAGGGGTGGGAGGGCTATATCACCCCTCCACTTT.

This chain uses TRBV11-1 with TRBJ2-5; 11 positions agree with TRBD1. V shed 5 bases and J 5 bases; nucleotides not matched to a gene: 7. This CDR3 contains 15 residues. CDR1 is SGHAT and CDR2 is FQDESV in the germline V gene (reference sequence). For the CDR3, the DNA is TGTGCCAGCAGCCCCTGGACAGGGGGCACGGAGACCCAGTACTTC. It codes for CASSPWTGGTETQYF.

V usage is TRBV10-3 and J usage is TRBJ1-5, with 9 bases aligning to TRBD1. Per germline, CDR1 ENHRY and CDR2 SYGVKD. The CDR3 consists of 15 residues. V lost 1 base to trimming and J lost 6 bases; unmatched junction nucleotides: 4. CDR3 in DNA: TGTGCCATCAGTGAGTTGGGACAGGGCGGTCAGCCCCAGCATTTT. Its translation is CAISELGQGGQPQHF.

The rearrangement uses TRBV29-1 and TRBJ1-2; tentatively, D is TRBD1 (5 bases). Germline lookup yields CDR1 SQVTM and CDR2 ANQGSEA. V was cut by 4 bases and J by 3 bases, with 21 bases left in between. The CDR3 length is 16 residues. The CDR3 here is CSVAIFWREGYYGYTF. CDR3 DNA: TGCAGCGTTGCTATTTTTTGGAGGGAGGGGTACTATGGCTACACCTTC.

This chain joins TRBV6-2 or TRBV6-3 and TRBJ1-2; no definite D call. Germline V gene sequence: CDR1 MNHEY, CDR2 SVGEGT. V dropped 0 bases and J dropped 6 bases, with 8 bases sitting between them. The CDR3 runs to 13 residues. CDR3 residues: CASSYSYLDGYTF. The CDR3 DNA is TGTGCCAGCAGTTACTCCTATTTGGATGGCTACACCTTC.

This clone appeared once. CDR3: CASSENRGRGGEQYF. The CDR3 region has the DNA TGTGCCAGCAGTGAGAACAGGGGCCGGGGCGGCGAGCAGTACTTC. The V and J genes are TRBV28 and TRBJ2-7; TRBD1 matches 7 bases. Germline V lookup: CDR1 MDHEN, CDR2 SYDVKM. The ends lost 5 bases at V and 6 bases at J; junction bases unmatched: 13. The CDR3 has 15 amino acids.

The chain links TRBV3-1 (or the pseudogene TRBV3-2) to TRBJ1-1, with D unresolved. The V gene lost 4 bases and the J gene lost 5 bases, with 8 bases spanning the gap. CDR1 LGHDT and CDR2 YNNKEL come from the germline V gene (reference sequence). This CDR3 has 12 amino acids. CDR3 sequence: CASSPGLTEAFF. In nucleotides, the CDR3 is TGTGCCAGCAGCCCCGGTCTAACTGAAGCTTTCTTT.

The genes are TRBV7-6 and TRBJ2-5; 8 positions agree with TRBD2. From germline, CDR1 is SGHVS and CDR2 FNYEAQ. The CDR3 is 18 amino acids. J was trimmed by 5 bases and V by 1 base; bases with no gene match: 15. CDR3 protein: CASSLEVQERETAETQYF. The CDR3 DNA follows: TGTGCCAGCAGCTTAGAGGTCCAGGAGCGGGAGACTGCGGAGACCCAGTACTTC. Together with reference TRBV7-6 and TRBJ2-5, the CDR3 gives the full variable domain: GAGVSQSPRYKVTKRGQDVALRCDPISGHVSLYWYRQALGQGPEFLTYFNYEAQQDKSGLPNDRFSAERPEGSISTLTIQRTEQRDSAMYRCASSLEVQERETAETQYFGPGTRLLVL.

This chain connects TRBV6-5 to TRBJ1-1, with D maybe TRBD1 (5 bases). Trimming took 0 bases from V and 0 from J, leaving 8 bases between them. This CDR3 region has 15 residues. Germline values: CDR1 MNHEY, CDR2 SVGAGI. The CDR3 sequence: CASSYSWTLNTEAFF. CDR3 nucleotide sequence: TGTGCCAGCAGTTACTCCTGGACATTGAACACTGAAGCTTTCTTT.

The V and J genes are TRBV25-1 and TRBJ2-3, with D uncertain. V shed 5 bases and J shed 4 bases, with 7 bases lying between them. Per germline, CDR1 MGHDK and CDR2 SYGVNS. The CDR3 runs to 12 residues. The CDR3 loop is CASSHPADTQYF. The DNA of the CDR3 is TGTGCCAGCAGTCATCCGGCAGATACGCAGTATTTT.

The CDR3 reads CASSLGYKGAHTEAFF. The DNA of the CDR3 is TGTGCCAGCAGCTTGGGCTATAAGGGGGCTCACACTGAAGCTTTCTTT. The chain combines TRBV5-6 with TRBJ1-1; 7 bases are a match to TRBD1. The CDR3 sequence is 16 residues long. Germline V gene lookup returns CDR1 SGHDT and CDR2 YYEEEE. Losses at the gene ends were 0 bases for V and 3 bases for J; bases not matched to a gene: 8.

This clone was detected only once. The chain has TRBV21-1 and TRBJ2-1; no check of the table's D call, TRBD2, against the DNA was made. TRBV21-1 is an annotated pseudogene. The CDR3 is 20 amino acids. CDR3 loop: CASSILARFLAPSSYNEQFF. As DNA, the CDR3 is TGTGCCAGCAGCATACTAGCGAGATTCCTCGCGCCCAGCTCCTACAATGAGCAGTTCTTC.

V is TRBV5-1 and J is TRBJ2-2; D is uncertain. The V and J ends lost 6 bases and 2 bases respectively, with 8 bases between them. CDR3 length equals 13 residues. Germline CDR1 is SGHRS and CDR2 is YFSETQ. The CDR3 nucleotides are TGCGCCAGCATTAACTCAAACACCGGGGAGCTGTTTTTT. This encodes CASINSNTGELFF.

This clone has just one count. The chain employs TRBV25-1 and TRBJ1-6, with D tentatively TRBD1 (5 bases). The CDR3 length is 14 residues. Germline-derived CDR1 and CDR2 are MGHDK and SYGVNS. V lost 1 base and J lost 10, with 11 bases in between. The CDR3 region is CASSESAGRSPLHF. CDR3 bases: TGTGCCAGCAGTGAATCGGCAGGGAGGTCACCCCTCCACTTT.

The V and J genes are TRBV9 and TRBJ2-5; 15 positions agree with TRBD2. The length of the CDR3 is 16 residues. The V gene's germline CDR1 is SGDLS and CDR2 YYNGEE. After removal of 4 bases from V and 4 bases from J, the junction contained 5 bases not matched to a gene. The CDR3 nucleotides read TGTGCCAGCAGCCCAACGGGACTAGCGGGAGGAGAGACCCAGTACTTC. This sequence encodes CASSPTGLAGGETQYF.